This passage covers 3 T cell receptor beta chains from one sample sequenced in a study of vaccination and CD4 T cells after COVID-19. Sequenced with the Oncomine TCR Beta short-read assay was DNA taken from cultured CD4+ T cells. Each CDR3 protein gets one entry after TCRdb re-called the PCR reads with MiXCR. Of 20,000 to 25,000 distinct CDR3 sequences detected, 46% appear once; the ten largest clones hold approximately 13%. Documented time point: late sampling 161 to 241 days after vaccination in three convalescent patients. Treatment meaning: approximately nine-day PBMC culture with coronavirus spike peptide pools or control peptides (ViraFEST assay). What these receptors recognize is not known. The input for sequencing was CD4+ T cells from blood, cultured in vitro, taken about 7 months after SARS-CoV-2 vaccination. The receptor source for this set is a human donor who had recovered from COVID-19.

This clonotype was counted only a few times. This chain links TRBV11-3 with TRBJ2-1, with D possibly matching TRBD2 (5 bases). The end of the DNA is better explained by TRBJ2-7, so the J call may be wrong. Germline CDR1 and CDR2: SGHNT and YENEEA. The CDR3 covers 14 residues. CDR3 coding DNA: TGTGCCAGCAGCGAGAGCCCGACTCGGGGCGAGCAGTACTTC. Encoded protein: CASSESPTRGEQYF.

This clonotype appeared a few times. The genes are TRBV24-1 and TRBJ2-5; 7 bases are shared with TRBD1. CDR3 size: 17 residues. Trimming cost V 1 base and J 5 bases; bases outside gene matches: 12. Germline V lookup: CDR1 KGHDR, CDR2 SFDVKD. CDR3 amino acids: CATSDFGGQGDGETQYF. For the CDR3, the DNA is TGTGCCACCAGTGATTTTGGGGGCCAGGGGGATGGGGAGACCCAGTACTTC.

There are a few counts of this clonotype. The chain is built from TRBV20-1 and TRBJ2-7, with TRBD2 matching 10 bases. This CDR3 is built from 15 residues. Germline V lookup: CDR1 DFQATT, CDR2 SNEGSKA (reference sequence). Unmatched junction bases numbered 13, after V lost 4 bases and J lost 7 bases. The chain's CDR3 is CSATSGSVPNGEQYF. Written as DNA, the CDR3 is TGCAGTGCTACTAGCGGGAGTGTTCCGAATGGTGAGCAGTACTTC.